This TCR beta chain is drawn from a study of T-cell reconstitution after alpha-beta-depleted transplantation in children. Whole-study findings and limits: At one year after transplant, newly produced T cells mostly accounted for T-cell counts and diversity. Several hundred graft clones that had expanded were reportedly the source of alpha-beta T cells about two months after transplant.

This clonotype occurred many times. Its antigen is currently unknown. CDR1 and CDR2 from the germline V gene are MNHEY and SVGEGT. The CDR3 is 14 amino acids. With 1 base removed from V and 4 bases from J, the gap between germline ends came to 11 bases. The library targeted TCRbeta and was prepared with unique molecular identifiers. TCRdb called the PCR reads again in MiXCR, with one record for every CDR3 protein. Of almost 500,000 distinct CDR3 sequences listed, about 10% are singletons. The clonotype was recovered from a child aged 2-15 years with inherited bone marrow failure, due to receive a stem cell transplant. V is TRBV6-2 or TRBV6-3 and J is TRBJ2-7; D possibly uses TRBD1 or TRBD2 (5 bases each). The sequenced sample was PBMCs, obtained before TCRalphabeta/CD19-depleted stem cell transplant. The CDR3 loop is CASSYLGEGYEQYF. CDR3 coding DNA: TGTGCCAGCAGTTACTTGGGGGAAGGATACGAGCAGTACTTC.